This T cell receptor beta chain was sequenced during a study of T cells in Graves' hyperthyroidism and ophthalmopathy. Germline assignment: CDR1 GTSNPN and CDR2 SVGIG (reference sequence). Trimming removed 2 bases from V and 3 bases from J, with 10 bases in between. The CDR3 runs 14 residues. This clonotype was seen at least ten times. The antigen is undetermined. General study points: Stable hyperthyroidism and ophthalmopathy were separated using 13 V-J signatures.

The investigators amplified TCR beta CDR3 regions from RNA transcripts. A first-round RT-PCR of the TCR CDR3 used the HTBI primer set. TCRdb re-analysed the multiplex PCR reads in MiXCR, keeping a single row per CDR3 protein. The sample yields 250,000 or so distinct CDR3 sequences, about 16% seen once. The clonotype was recovered from a woman aged 50 to 60 with Graves' hyperthyroidism that later progressed to Graves' ophthalmopathy. V gene TRBV30 combines with J gene TRBJ2-2; unclear D gene. The sequenced sample was blood. This chain's CDR3 is CAWSSSPHTGELFF. The CDR3 region has the DNA TGTGCCTGGAGTTCCAGCCCGCACACCGGGGAGCTGTTTTTT.